The rows below give T cell receptor beta chains drawn from one sample of a study of T cell responses to AZD1222 COVID-19 vaccine. Using immunoSEQ multiplex PCR, the repertoire was profiled, and TCRdb retains in-frame clones only, with some absent. Found here are some 140,000 clones, around 90% of them singletons; the top ten hold approximately 17%. Material: peripheral blood, obtained on day 0 of AZD1222 vaccination. The receptors shown here come from an adult in good health. Each CDR3 is given with its conserved first and last residue. D genes are given only for firm matches. Some rows mark clone size as missing; the rest say once, few, many or name a class of expanded clone.

abundance: .
d_gene: .
v_gene: TRBV7-8
j_gene: TRBJ1-5
CDR3aa: CASSRSPNQPQHF
CDR3nt: TGTGCCAGCAGCCGGAGCCCCAATCAGCCCCAGCATTTT

abundance: .
d_gene: .
v_gene: TRBV6-5
j_gene: TRBJ1-5
CDR3aa: CASSYGKGDQPQHF
CDR3nt: TGTGCCAGCAGTTACGGGAAGGGCGACCAGCCCCAGCATTTT

abundance: .
d_gene: TRBD1
v_gene: TRBV19
j_gene: TRBJ2-6
CDR3aa: CASTPDRGQAGANVLTF
CDR3nt: TGTGCCAGTACCCCGGACAGGGGACAGGCTGGGGCCAACGTCCTGACTTTC

abundance: .
d_gene: .
v_gene: TRBV7-9
j_gene: TRBJ1-4
CDR3aa: CASSSYAGSNEKLFF
CDR3nt: TGTGCCAGCAGCTCCTACGCAGGGTCTAATGAAAAACTGTTTTTT

abundance: .
d_gene: TRBD1
v_gene: TRBV5-6
j_gene: TRBJ1-1
CDR3aa: CASSFQYRGTEAFF
CDR3nt: TGTGCCAGCAGCTTCCAATACAGGGGCACTGAAGCTTTCTTT

abundance: .
d_gene: .
v_gene: TRBV9
j_gene: TRBJ1-1
CDR3aa: CASSVVVGATEAFF
CDR3nt: TGTGCCAGCAGCGTAGTAGTCGGCGCCACTGAAGCTTTCTTT

abundance: .
d_gene: .
v_gene: TRBV7-2
j_gene: TRBJ1-2
CDR3aa: CASSLDRMSYYGYTF
CDR3nt: TGTGCCAGCAGTTTAGACAGGATGAGCTACTATGGCTACACCTTC

abundance: few
d_gene: TRBD1
v_gene: TRBV2
j_gene: TRBJ1-6
CDR3aa: CASSAGTGHSPLHF
CDR3nt: TGTGCCAGCAGTGCCGGGACAGGGCATTCACCCCTCCACTTT

abundance: .
d_gene: .
v_gene: TRBV6-1
j_gene: TRBJ1-5
CDR3aa: CASSEGGGGSNQPQHF
CDR3nt: TGTGCCAGCAGTGAAGGGGGGGGAGGGAGCAATCAGCCCCAGCATTTT

abundance: .
d_gene: .
v_gene: TRBV3-1/TRBV3-2
j_gene: TRBJ2-1
CDR3aa: CASSQDRSSYNEQFF
CDR3nt: TGTGCCAGCAGCCAAGACAGAAGCTCCTACAATGAGCAGTTCTTC